A single sample gave rise to the 28 T cell receptor beta chains below, sequenced in a study of blood T cell repertoires in COVID-19. Sequencing was performed with immunoSEQ multiplex PCR; in TCRdb, only in-frame clones are kept and a portion is missing. The data show more than 130,000 clones, with roughly 90% seen just once and roughly a tenth held by the top ten. Sequenced input: peripheral blood. The source is a man in his fifties with active or convalescent COVID-19.

The V call is TRBV5-1, the J call TRBJ2-5; perhaps TRBD1 as D (5 bases). V was cut by 0 bases and J by 6 bases, with 21 bases left in between. CDR3 length: 17 residues. CDR1 is SGHRS, CDR2 YFSETQ, per germline. The CDR3 DNA follows: TGCGCCAGCAGCTTGGAAAGTCGGCAGGGTGGTTTGCAGACCCAGTACTTC. It specifies CASSLESRQGGLQTQYF.

In nucleotides, the CDR3 is TGTGCCAGCAGTGAAGAAGGGAGCACTGAAGCTTTCTTT. This gives the protein CASSEEGSTEAFF. This chain links TRBV2 with TRBJ1-1; D ambiguous. Germline CDR1 reads SNHLY; CDR2 reads FYNNEI. V lost 1 base, J lost 4 bases, and 7 bases lay in between. This CDR3 spans 13 amino acids.

This clone has only one observation. The chain employs TRBV19 and TRBJ1-1; D not resolved. CDR1 and CDR2 (germline): LNHDA, SQIVND (reference sequence). Trimming took off 1 base at V and 10 bases at J, with 19 bases between the two ends. This CDR3 has 15 residues. The CDR3, as DNA: TGTGCCAGTAGTATAGTCGGGGAAGGACCCTCGGGAGCTTTCTTT. Protein product: CASSIVGEGPSGAFF.

This clone appeared a few times. The rearrangement uses TRBV5-5 and TRBJ2-3, with 7 nucleotides matching TRBD1. The CDR3 has 14 residues. CDR1 is SGHKS, CDR2 YYEKEE, per germline (reference sequence). V gave up 3 bases and J gave up 4 bases; unmatched junction bases: 5. CDR3 sequence reads: CASSSKGGPDTQYF. CDR3 DNA: TGTGCCAGCAGCTCGAAAGGGGGCCCAGATACGCAGTATTTT.

The V call is TRBV30, the J call TRBJ1-3, with D perhaps matching TRBD1 (6 bases). CDR1 and CDR2 from the germline V gene are GTSNPN and SVGIG (reference sequence). V was pared by 4 bases and J by 2 bases, with 9 bases between. The CDR3 extends over 13 amino acids. CDR3 DNA sequence: TGTGCCTGGACCCAGGGGACTGGAAACACCATATATTTT. It encodes CAWTQGTGNTIYF.

The rearrangement uses TRBV7-9 and TRBJ1-5; 8 positions match TRBD1. With 5 bases clipped from V and 1 base from J, the junction kept 7 bases outside the gene matches. Germline V lookup: CDR1 SEHNR, CDR2 FQNEAQ (reference sequence). This CDR3 comprises 16 residues. The DNA of the CDR3 is TGTGCCAGCAGCAGGACAGGGACTTTCAGCAATCAGCCCCAGCATTTT. Its protein product is CASSRTGTFSNQPQHF.

This chain uses TRBV27 with TRBJ2-5; 8 bases align to TRBD2. V lost 2 bases to trimming and J lost 5 bases; unmatched junction nucleotides: 4. The CDR3 sequence is 14 residues long. Per the germline V gene, CDR1 is MNHEY and CDR2 is SMNVEV (reference sequence). CDR3 coding DNA: TGTGCCAGCAGTTTAGACGGGAGGGATGAGACCCAGTACTTC. Residues: CASSLDGRDETQYF.

This clone was observed a handful of times. V gene TRBV4-2 combines with J gene TRBJ1-1, with D unresolved. This CDR3 comprises 15 residues. V shed 5 bases and J shed 0 bases, with 13 bases lying between them. Germline assignment: CDR1 LGHNA and CDR2 YNFKEQ. CDR3 coding DNA: TGTGCCAGCAGCGCCCACCTTAGCATGAACACTGAAGCTTTCTTT. Protein sequence: CASSAHLSMNTEAFF.

The V and J genes are TRBV15 and TRBJ2-5; 9 nucleotides align to TRBD2. The CDR3 runs 14 residues. With V trimmed by 0 bases and J by 5 bases, 1 base remained unmatched. Germline V gene data show CDR1 as LNHNV and CDR2 as YYDKDF (reference sequence). The CDR3 DNA is TGTGCCACCAGCAGAGATCTAGCGGGGGAGACCCAGTACTTC. This codes for CATSRDLAGETQYF.

The sample holds a few counts of this clone. This sequence joins TRBV6-1 and TRBJ1-4; maybe TRBD1 (6 bases). CDR1 is MNHNS, CDR2 SASEGT, per germline. The CDR3 consists of 14 residues. V was cut by 2 bases and J by 5 bases, with 9 bases left in between. DNA for the CDR3: TGTGCCAGCAGTGAACCCCAGGGGAATGAAAAACTGTTTTTT. Translating gives CASSEPQGNEKLFF.

This chain uses TRBV6-6 with TRBJ1-3; D is ambiguous. Trimming removed 6 bases at V and 0 bases at J, with 9 bases between. The germline gives CDR1 MNHNY, CDR2 SVGAGI (reference sequence). CDR3 length: 14 amino acids. Here the CDR3 reads CASRYIFSGNTIYF. The CDR3 bases are TGTGCCAGCAGATATATCTTCTCTGGAAACACCATATATTTT.

The V gene is TRBV5-1, the J gene TRBJ2-7, with D perhaps matching TRBD1 (6 bases). CDR1 and CDR2 from the germline V gene are SGHRS and YFSETQ. Trimming took 0 bases from V and 4 from J, leaving 14 bases between them. The CDR3 contains 15 residues. The CDR3 DNA reads as TGCGCCAGCAGCTTGGGAGGGGGAGAAGGTTACGAGCAGTACTTC. Translating it yields CASSLGGGEGYEQYF.

This sequence joins TRBV5-1 and TRBJ1-4, with no clear D. CDR3 length: 14 amino acids. V gave up 6 bases and J gave up 6 bases, with 15 bases separating them. Germline V gene lookup returns CDR1 SGHRS and CDR2 YFSETQ. CDR3 region: CASTEQPSDEKLFF. CDR3 DNA: TGCGCCAGCACCGAACAGCCTTCTGATGAAAAACTGTTTTTT. The entire variable domain, with the rest obtained from reference TRBV5-1 and TRBJ1-4, is as follows: KAGVTQTPRYLIKTRGQQVTLSCSPISGHRSVSWYQQTPGQGLQFLFEYFSETQRNKGNFPGRFSGRQFSNSRSEMNVSTLELGDSALYLCASTEQPSDEKLFFGSGTQLSVL.

The gene calls are TRBV10-1 and TRBJ2-1, with 9 bases that match TRBD2. CDR1 and CDR2 from the germline V gene are WNHNN and SYGVQD (reference sequence). Losses at the gene ends were 3 bases for V and 3 bases for J; bases not matched to a gene: 6. The CDR3 is made up of 16 amino acids. CDR3 protein: CASSDSASGIYNEQFF. The CDR3 DNA sequence: TGCGCCAGCAGTGATTCCGCTAGCGGGATCTACAATGAGCAGTTCTTC.

The chain joins TRBV28 to TRBJ1-3, with D tentatively TRBD1 (6 bases). The ends were cut back, 5 bases at V and 1 base at J, with 9 bases in the middle. Germline V CDR1 and CDR2: MDHEN, SYDVKM. The length of the CDR3 is 14 residues. As DNA, the CDR3 is TGTGCCAGCAGTACTAGGGGGTCTGGAAACACCATATATTTT. The encoded protein is CASSTRGSGNTIYF.

The rearrangement joins TRBV29-1 to TRBJ2-3, with TRBD2 matching over 12 bases. In germline, CDR1 is SQVTM, CDR2 ANQGSEA. V lost 5 bases, J lost 0 bases, and 3 bases stayed unmatched. This CDR3 spans 15 amino acids. The CDR3 nucleotides read TGCAGCGTTAAGACTAGCGGGAGTAGCACAGATACGCAGTATTTT. Translating gives CSVKTSGSSTDTQYF.

The chain combines TRBV5-1 with TRBJ2-1, with TRBD1 matching 7 bases. CDR1 is SGHRS, CDR2 YFSETQ, per germline. J was trimmed by 3 bases and V by 2 bases; bases with no gene match: 11. There are 17 residues in the CDR3. CDR3 DNA sequence: TGCGCCAGCAGCTTATTAACAGGGGTCTTAAACTACAATGAGCAGTTCTTC. Amino acid sequence: CASSLLTGVLNYNEQFF. The full variable domain, completed using reference TRBV5-1 and TRBJ2-1, is KAGVTQTPRYLIKTRGQQVTLSCSPISGHRSVSWYQQTPGQGLQFLFEYFSETQRNKGNFPGRFSGRQFSNSRSEMNVSTLELGDSALYLCASSLLTGVLNYNEQFFGPGTRLTVL.

This clone was found a few times. The gene calls are TRBV7-3 and TRBJ2-7; the D gene is possibly TRBD1 (6 bases). The CDR3 has 14 amino acids. In germline, CDR1 is SGHTA, CDR2 FQGTGA. V was clipped by 5 bases and J by 5 bases, with 16 bases between them. CDR3 bases: TGTGCCAGCAGCCCACCAGGGGCAGGGAACGAGCAGTACTTC. Encoded protein: CASSPPGAGNEQYF.

V usage is TRBV28 and J usage is TRBJ1-5; D remains ambiguous. Germline CDR1 is MDHEN and CDR2 is SYDVKM. V was pared by 6 bases and J by 0 bases, with 9 bases between. The CDR3 loop spans 14 amino acids. The CDR3 nucleotides are TGTGCCAGCAGGGCGGATTATAGCAATCAGCCCCAGCATTTT. This gives the protein CASRADYSNQPQHF.

Points on this clone: The same CDR3 is also encoded by other DNA sequences in this sample. The chain carries TRBV2 and TRBJ2-1; TRBD1 matches 8 bases. This CDR3 is 14 amino acids long. J gave up 0 bases and V 7 bases, and 2 bases lay outside the gene matches. Germline V lookup: CDR1 SNHLY, CDR2 FYNNEI. CDR3 DNA sequence: TGTGCCAGCAAAGGACAGGGCTCCTACAATGAGCAGTTCTTC. It is translated as CASKGQGSYNEQFF.

V and J are TRBV10-3 and TRBJ1-6, with a tentative D call TRBD1 (5 bases). The CDR3 sequence is 15 residues long. Trimming removed 6 bases at V and 5 bases at J, with 14 bases between. Germline V gives CDR1 ENHRY, CDR2 SYGVKD. The CDR3 region is CAIRPGGGNNSPLHF. The CDR3 DNA reads as TGTGCCATCAGACCTGGGGGGGGGAATAATTCACCCCTCCACTTT.

The chain has TRBV5-4 and TRBJ2-1; D may be TRBD1 (6 bases). The CDR3 totals 13 residues. Looked up from germline, CDR1 is SGHNT and CDR2 is YYREEE (reference sequence). V was trimmed by 4 bases and J by 6 bases, leaving 11 bases between them. For the CDR3, the DNA is TGTGCCAGCAGCCCCCAAGGGGGCAATGAGCAGTTCTTC. Its protein is CASSPQGGNEQFF.

The chain combines TRBV5-1 with TRBJ2-7, with D maybe TRBD1 (6 bases). V lost 0 bases, J lost 2 bases, and 12 bases lay in between. This CDR3 spans 15 amino acids. CDR1 SGHRS and CDR2 YFSETQ come from the germline V gene. CDR3 nucleotide sequence: TGCGCCAGCAGCTTGGGTCAGGGGCATCCCTACGAGCAGTACTTC. Translation: CASSLGQGHPYEQYF.

This chain uses TRBV6-5 with TRBJ1-2; 7 bases align to TRBD1. The CDR3 runs 12 residues. Germline V CDR1 and CDR2: MNHEY, SVGAGI. Germline trimming cut 7 bases from V and 4 bases from J; bases unmatched to any gene: 3. The DNA of the CDR3 is TGTGCCAGCAAGTGGGACAGCTATGGCTACACCTTC. Amino acid sequence: CASKWDSYGYTF.

This sequence joins TRBV10-3 and TRBJ2-7; 8 bases fit TRBD1. The V and J ends lost 5 bases and 3 bases, in that order; junction bases with no gene match: 12. Germline assignment: CDR1 ENHRY and CDR2 SYGVKD. This CDR3 comprises 16 residues. The CDR3 here is CAISKLRDRSYYEQYF. Written as DNA, the CDR3 is TGTGCCATCAGTAAACTAAGGGACAGGTCATACTACGAGCAGTACTTC.

This clone was counted many times. The gene calls are TRBV28 and TRBJ2-2; D perhaps matches TRBD2 (5 bases). Germline V lookup: CDR1 MDHEN, CDR2 SYDVKM. The V gene lost 8 bases and the J gene lost 3 bases, with 10 bases spanning the gap. The CDR3 consists of 13 residues. Written as DNA, the CDR3 is TGTGCCAGCCATGCTAGCTACACCGGGGAGCTGTTTTTT. Residues: CASHASYTGELFF. The full variable domain, completed using reference TRBV28 and TRBJ2-2, is DVKVTQSSRYLVKRTGEKVFLECVQDMDHENMFWYRQDPGLGLRLIYFSYDVKMKEKGDIPEGYSVSREKKERFSLILESASTNQTSMYLCASHASYTGELFFGEGSRLTVL.

V is TRBV15 and J is TRBJ2-1; TRBD2 matches 9 bases. The V gene end was trimmed by 5 bases and the J gene end by 6 bases; junction bases not matched to a gene: 17. The CDR3 is made up of 18 amino acids. Per germline, CDR1 LNHNV and CDR2 YYDKDF (reference sequence). CDR3 residues: CATSPRRTSEQKGNEQFF. CDR3 sequence (DNA): TGTGCCACCAGCCCAAGACGGACTAGCGAACAGAAGGGCAATGAGCAGTTCTTC.

This clone was counted once. The chain combines TRBV6-2 or TRBV6-3 with TRBJ1-5; D call uncertain. CDR1 is MNHEY, CDR2 SVGEGT, per germline. The length of the CDR3 is 15 residues. Trimming pared 0 bases from V and 3 bases from J, leaving 9 bases between. CDR3 amino acids: CASSYSEGYNQPQHF. CDR3 sequence (DNA): TGTGCCAGCAGTTACTCTGAGGGTTACAATCAGCCCCAGCATTTT.